These 27 T cell receptor beta chains were sequenced from one sample in a study of cytomegalovirus exposure and HLA in healthy donors. With 60 Vbeta and 13 Jbeta primers, the PCR was carried out. TCRdb keeps only in-frame clones here, not all; method: immunoSEQ multiplex PCR. The sample lists 90,000 to 110,000 clones, 60% to 80% seen once, with over 7.5% in the top ten. Sequencing was carried out using PBMCs. The receptors here all came from a woman between 40 and 55 years old in good health and CMV-seropositive.

The chain combines TRBV4-2 with TRBJ2-7, with TRBD2 matching over 11 bases. The CDR3 contains 15 residues. With 4 bases clipped from V and 0 bases from J, the junction kept 2 bases outside the gene matches. Germline CDR1 LGHNA, CDR2 YNFKEQ. CDR3 DNA sequence: TGTGCCAGCAGCCCCACTAGCGGGAGCTCCTACGAGCAGTACTTC. Protein product: CASSPTSGSSYEQYF.

This rearrangement joins TRBV15 to TRBJ1-4; 8 bases match TRBD1. The germline V gene has CDR1 LNHNV and CDR2 YYDKDF (reference sequence). The CDR3 length is 16 residues. V lost 0 bases, J lost 4 bases, and 4 bases stayed unmatched. The CDR3 DNA is TGTGCCACCAGCAGAGAAGGACAGGGAATTAATGAAAAACTGTTTTTT. It codes for CATSREGQGINEKLFF. The full variable domain, its missing parts supplied by reference TRBV15 and TRBJ1-4, is DAMVIQNPRYQVTQFGKPVTLSCSQTLNHNVMYWYQQKSSQAPKLLFHYYDKDFNNEADTPDNFQSRRPNTSFCFLDIRSPGLGDTAMYLCATSREGQGINEKLFFGSGTQLSVL.

This clone came up once. The chain combines TRBV10-2 with TRBJ2-7; 8 positions agree with TRBD1. The germline gives CDR1 WSHSY, CDR2 SAAADI. This CDR3 has 15 amino acids. Trimming removed 7 bases from V and 1 base from J; junction bases left unmatched: 9. CDR3 in DNA: TGCGCCAGCACCCTAGTAGGACAGGGTTCCTACGAGCAGTACTTC. It translates to CASTLVGQGSYEQYF.

The rearrangement links TRBV15 to TRBJ2-7; 8 bases agree with TRBD2. Germline V CDR1 and CDR2: LNHNV, YYDKDF (reference sequence). After removal of 1 base from V and 5 bases from J, the junction contained 16 bases not matched to a gene. The CDR3 extends over 18 amino acids. As DNA, the CDR3 is TGTGCCACCAGCAGAGTTTACTCGAGCGGGAGTATGTCGAACGAGCAGTACTTC. This encodes CATSRVYSSGSMSNEQYF.

The sample holds a few counts of this clone. The V and J genes are TRBV7-9 and TRBJ2-3, with D possibly being TRBD1 (6 bases). In germline, CDR1 is SEHNR, CDR2 FQNEAQ (reference sequence). Trimming took 3 bases from V and 4 from J, leaving 11 bases between them. This CDR3 has 14 residues. CDR3 sequence (DNA): TGTGCCAGCAGCTTCATAGACAGGCCAGATACGCAGTATTTT. It encodes CASSFIDRPDTQYF.

The sample holds one count of this clone. The chain is built from TRBV7-8 and TRBJ2-2; D ambiguous. The V and J ends lost 4 bases and 6 bases respectively, with 9 bases between them. Germline loops: CDR1 SGHVS, CDR2 FQNEAQ. The CDR3 length is 13 residues. The CDR3 nucleotides are TGTGCCAGCAGCTCAAGAGTAGCCGGGGAGCTGTTTTTT. Translating gives CASSSRVAGELFF.

This clone came up a few times. The chain is built from TRBV6-1 and TRBJ2-2, with D uncertain. This CDR3 has 14 residues. V lost 6 bases, J lost 2 bases, and 10 bases lay in between. From germline, CDR1 is MNHNS and CDR2 SASEGT. CDR3 DNA sequence: TGTGCCAGCAGCCAATACACAAACACCGGGGAGCTGTTTTTT. Its protein is CASSQYTNTGELFF.

This clone has a handful of counts. V gene TRBV7-2 combines with J gene TRBJ2-5, with TRBD2 matching 11 bases. Germline trimming cut 1 base from V and 4 bases from J; bases unmatched to any gene: 5. The CDR3 spans 16 residues. The germline gives CDR1 SGHTA, CDR2 FQGNSA. CDR3 region: CASSLVVSGGAETQYF. The CDR3 coding sequence is TGTGCCAGCAGCTTAGTGGTTAGCGGGGGGGCAGAGACCCAGTACTTC.

The chain carries TRBV6-1 and TRBJ1-1; no clear D gene. Germline V lookup: CDR1 MNHNS, CDR2 SASEGT. The CDR3 covers 15 residues. The ends were cut back, 7 bases at V and 8 bases at J, with 23 bases in the middle. The CDR3 nucleotides are TGTGCCAGCACAGCGTTTAGTCTAGTCTATCACGAAGCTTTCTTT. Encoded protein: CASTAFSLVYHEAFF.

The DNA of the CDR3 is TGTGCCAGCAGTGAGTGGCGGAATCAGCCCCAGCATTTT. This gives the protein CASSEWRNQPQHF. The rearrangement links TRBV6-1 to TRBJ1-5; D not resolved. V dropped 3 bases and J dropped 4 bases, with 7 bases sitting between them. The germline V gene encodes CDR1 MNHNS and CDR2 SASEGT. The CDR3 is made up of 13 amino acids.

V and J are TRBV29-1 and TRBJ2-2; TRBD1 is a possible D gene (6 bases). Per germline, CDR1 SQVTM and CDR2 ANQGSEA. The ends were cut back, 5 bases at V and 3 bases at J, with 10 bases in the middle. The CDR3 runs to 13 residues. CDR3: CSVTGMDTGELFF. In nucleotides, the CDR3 is TGCAGCGTTACAGGGATGGACACCGGGGAGCTGTTTTTT.

Of note for this clone: The junction departs from germline at one end; a sequencing error may be responsible. V usage is TRBV7-7 and J usage is TRBJ2-1; TRBD2 is a possible D gene (6 bases). CDR1 SSHAT and CDR2 FNYEAQ come from the germline V gene (reference sequence). The CDR3 covers 13 residues. The CDR3: CASTDGPGDEQFF. In DNA form, the CDR3 reads TGTGCTAGCACCGATGGACCGGGGGATGAGCAGTTCTTC.

The gene calls are TRBV27 and TRBJ2-7, with a possible D match to TRBD2 (6 bases). Germline CDR1 reads MNHEY; CDR2 reads SMNVEV (reference sequence). Trimming took off 6 bases at V and 5 bases at J, with 20 bases between the two ends. The CDR3 covers 15 residues. This CDR3 reads CASSPLGGAQDEQYF. DNA of the CDR3: TGTGCCAGCAGCCCCCTCGGGGGTGCTCAAGACGAGCAGTACTTC.

The chain is built from TRBV5-1 and TRBJ2-5; 7 bases align to TRBD2. V trimming: 2 bases; J trimming: 1 base; junction bases outside the gene matches: 5. The V gene's germline CDR1 is SGHRS and CDR2 YFSETQ. This CDR3 spans 15 amino acids. The CDR3: CASSLAGSTQETQYF. The CDR3 DNA sequence: TGCGCCAGCAGCTTAGCGGGGTCGACCCAAGAGACCCAGTACTTC.

This rearrangement joins TRBV4-2 to TRBJ2-7; maybe TRBD1 (6 bases). Per the germline V gene, CDR1 is LGHNA and CDR2 is YNFKEQ. This CDR3 comprises 13 residues. Trimming left V 0 bases short and J 7 bases short, with 10 bases between. CDR3 sequence reads: CASSQELRGEQYF. The DNA for the CDR3 is TGTGCCAGCAGCCAAGAATTAAGGGGGGAGCAGTACTTC.

CDR3 in amino acids: CASSLPKTGGAGTQYF. The CDR3 DNA sequence: TGTGCCAGCAGTTTGCCGAAAACAGGGGGCGCGGGGACCCAGTACTTC. The chain has TRBV28 and TRBJ2-5, with 9 bases fitting TRBD1. Germline assignment: CDR1 MDHEN and CDR2 SYDVKM. The CDR3 spans 16 residues. Trimming cost V 3 bases and J 7 bases; bases outside gene matches: 12.

The V gene is TRBV2, the J gene TRBJ2-1; no clear D. V lost 7 bases, J lost 3 bases, and 13 bases lay in between. CDR1 and CDR2 from the germline V gene are SNHLY and FYNNEI. The CDR3 has 14 residues. The CDR3 DNA follows: TGTGCCAGCATGAACGAGGCCTTCTACAATGAGCAGTTCTTC. Translated, it gives CASMNEAFYNEQFF.

The genes are TRBV4-3 and TRBJ1-3; D gene unclear. CDR3 size: 15 residues. The V end was cut by 0 bases, the J end by 4 bases, with 10 bases between. Germline loops: CDR1 LGHNA, CDR2 YSLEER. The CDR3 protein is CASSQDRGIGNTIYF. DNA of the CDR3: TGCGCCAGCAGCCAAGACCGAGGGATCGGAAACACCATATATTTT.

This sequence joins TRBV28 and TRBJ1-2, with D unresolved. The CDR3 runs 15 residues. V lost 5 bases and J lost 4, with 17 bases in between. Germline V gives CDR1 MDHEN, CDR2 SYDVKM. The CDR3 loop is CASSANYEEIYGYTF. The CDR3 coding sequence is TGTGCCAGCAGTGCCAACTATGAGGAAATCTATGGCTACACCTTC.

The rearrangement joins TRBV9 to TRBJ1-1; D is unresolved. Between the trimmed V and J ends, which lost 4 bases and 5 bases, there was a span of 12 bases. Germline-derived CDR1 and CDR2 are SGDLS and YYNGEE. The CDR3 length is 13 residues. CDR3 nucleotides: TGTGCCAGCAGCCCTGATTGGGCGACTGAAGCTTTCTTT. It yields the protein CASSPDWATEAFF.

This clone has a handful of counts. The chain carries TRBV5-1 and TRBJ2-7, with D perhaps TRBD1 (6 bases). V was pared by 2 bases and J by 2 bases, with 8 bases between. The CDR3 is 13 residues long. Germline V CDR1 and CDR2: SGHRS, YFSETQ. CDR3 nucleotides: TGCGCCAGCAGCTTAACAGGGACCTACGAGCAGTACTTC. It specifies CASSLTGTYEQYF.

The chain carries TRBV7-9 and TRBJ2-3; TRBD1 matches at 9 bases. This CDR3 spans 14 amino acids. V shed 10 bases, J shed 2 bases, and the junction held 7 bases outside the gene matches. Looked up from germline, CDR1 is SEHNR and CDR2 is FQNEAQ (reference sequence). In DNA, the CDR3 is TGTGCCACCACACAGGGGGCAGACACAGATACGCAGTATTTT. The encoded protein is CATTQGADTDTQYF.

The chain uses TRBV4-2 and TRBJ2-5; 12 nucleotides match TRBD1. The J call is doubtful: the DNA matches TRBJ2-7 better. The CDR3 covers 18 residues. CDR1 is LGHNA and CDR2 is YNFKEQ in the germline V gene. Written as DNA, the CDR3 is TGTGCCAGCAGCCAAGAGTCTCCCCGGGACAGGGGGCTCAACGAGCAGTACTTC. Its translation: CASSQESPRDRGLNEQYF.

This clone has only a few counts. The V and J genes are TRBV28 and TRBJ2-7; D is undetermined. CDR1 and CDR2 from the germline V gene are MDHEN and SYDVKM. Trimming shortened V by 8 bases and J by 1 base, and 12 bases separated the two germline ends. The CDR3 sequence is 13 residues long. The CDR3, as DNA: TGTGCCAGCGAAGAACGGGTGTCCTACGAGCAGTACTTC. It yields the protein CASEERVSYEQYF.

This clone was seen more than once but under ten times. The chain is built from TRBV19 and TRBJ1-6; 7 bases map to TRBD1. The junction had 5 bases not matched to a gene; V was cut back by 4 bases and J by 5 bases. Germline values: CDR1 LNHDA, CDR2 SQIVND (reference sequence). The CDR3 is 15 residues long. CDR3 sequence: CASSNRQGNNSPLHF. CDR3 coding DNA: TGTGCCAGTAGTAACCGACAGGGTAATAATTCACCCCTCCACTTT.

This chain uses TRBV7-9 with TRBJ2-2; no firm D call. The length of the CDR3 is 15 residues. Germline CDR1 SEHNR, CDR2 FQNEAQ (reference sequence). V gave up 1 base and J gave up 4 bases, with 10 bases separating them. CDR3: CASSLVLAATGELFF. The CDR3 bases are TGTGCCAGCAGCTTAGTTCTGGCGGCCACCGGGGAGCTGTTTTTT.

The gene calls are TRBV12-5 and TRBJ2-7; tentative D call: TRBD1 (5 bases). Trimming removed 4 bases at V and 2 bases at J, with 18 bases between. This CDR3 is built from 16 residues. Germline V gene lookup returns CDR1 LGHNT and CDR2 FRNRAP. The CDR3 region is CASGSNPGRAPYEQYF. For the CDR3, the DNA is TGTGCTAGTGGTTCCAACCCGGGCAGGGCCCCCTACGAGCAGTACTTC. Supplemented by reference TRBV12-5 and TRBJ2-7, the full variable domain reads DARVTQTPRHKVTEMGQEVTMRCQPILGHNTVFWYRQTMMQGLELLAYFRNRAPLDDSGMPKDRFSAEMPDATLATLKIQPSEPRDSAVYFCASGSNPGRAPYEQYFGPGTRLTVT.